The 5 T cell receptor beta chains presented below share a single source sample, sequenced in a study of CD8+ T cells in alopecia areata. As the sequencing template, cDNA was produced by extracting RNA and reverse transcribing it. Some clones are missing from TCRdb's copy, which holds only in-frame ones; the method was immunoSEQ multiplex PCR. This sample has approximately 180,000 clones; 65% to 75% occur once, and the top ten carry over 10%. Source: CD8+ T cells sorted from blood, taken at week 0. Every receptor here comes from a human donor with alopecia areata.

J is TRBJ2-7 and V is TRBV6-1; D is uncertain. Germline CDR1 MNHNS, CDR2 SASEGT. The CDR3 has 12 amino acids. Trimming stripped 5 bases from V and 5 bases from J, with 10 bases between. CDR3 bases: TGTGCCAGCAGTTATGGGTTGGACGAGCAGTACTTC. Translation gives CASSYGLDEQYF.

This chain connects TRBV7-3 to TRBJ2-3; 7 nucleotides line up with TRBD1. J lost 2 bases, V lost 5 bases, and 7 bases had no gene match. This CDR3 is built from 15 residues. CDR1 and CDR2 from the germline V gene are SGHTA and FQGTGA. In nucleotides, the CDR3 is TGTGCCAGCAGCATGGGACAGCTCCTCACAGATACGCAGTATTTT. Residues: CASSMGQLLTDTQYF.

The chain combines TRBV13 with TRBJ1-1; TRBD1 matches 8 bases. From germline, CDR1 is PRHDT and CDR2 FYEKMQ (reference sequence). V gave up 4 bases and J gave up 2 bases; unmatched junction bases: 6. This CDR3 spans 15 amino acids. The CDR3 DNA sequence: TGTGCCAGCAGCTCTGGGGACAGGATAAACACTGAAGCTTTCTTT. The encoded protein is CASSSGDRINTEAFF.

This clone was seen once. This chain joins TRBV5-6 and TRBJ1-2; tentatively, D is TRBD1 (6 bases). With 2 bases removed from V and 6 bases from J, the gap between germline ends came to 11 bases. The CDR3 totals 13 residues. Germline V lookup: CDR1 SGHDT, CDR2 YYEEEE. The CDR3 is CASSFGRGDGYTF. CDR3 DNA: TGTGCCAGCAGCTTTGGCAGGGGAGATGGCTACACCTTC. Filled out from reference TRBV5-6 and TRBJ1-2, the complete variable domain reads DAGVTQSPTHLIKTRGQQVTLRCSPKSGHDTVSWYQQALGQGPQFIFQYYEEEERQRGNFPDRFSGHQFPNYSSELNVNALLLGDSALYLCASSFGRGDGYTFGSGTRLTVV.

The chain couples TRBV21-1 to TRBJ2-1; the DNA was not used to check the table's D call, TRBD2. TRBV21-1 is classified as a pseudogene. The CDR3 has 11 residues. CDR3 bases: TGTGCCAGCAGTCCGGGCAATGAGCAGTTCTTC. Amino acid sequence: CASSPGNEQFF.